A single sample is the source of the 29 T cell receptor beta chains below, sequenced in a study of immune evolution from preneoplasia to lung adenocarcinoma. TCRdb's copy holds only in-frame clones and misses some; the assay was immunoSEQ multiplex PCR. Of about 3,200 clones listed, around three quarters are singletons. The specimen was FFPE adjacent normal lung tissue. These receptors all stem from a donor aged 70 or over with lung adenocarcinoma.

The chain uses TRBV2 and TRBJ2-7, with D perhaps being TRBD1 or TRBD2 (5 bases each). The germline V and J ends were trimmed by 10 bases and 0 bases, with 19 bases remaining between them. The CDR3 loop spans 15 amino acids. Germline CDR1 is SNHLY and CDR2 is FYNNEI. CDR3: CANRDPSSPSYEQYF. The CDR3 DNA reads as TGTGCCAATCGGGACCCTTCATCCCCCTCCTACGAGCAGTACTTC.

V usage is TRBV9 and J usage is TRBJ1-2, with D maybe TRBD1 (6 bases). V was cut by 4 bases and J by 8 bases, with 12 bases left in between. The germline V gene has CDR1 SGDLS and CDR2 YYNGEE. This CDR3 has 12 residues. The CDR3 sequence is CASSPTGGGYTF. The CDR3 coding sequence is TGTGCCAGCAGCCCGACGGGGGGCGGCTACACCTTC.

This clone was observed a few times. The gene calls are TRBV21-1 and TRBJ1-4. TRBV21-1 is labeled a pseudogene. The length of the CDR3 is 12 residues. CDR3 region: CASDLSNEKLFF. CDR3 coding DNA: TGTGCCAGCGATCTAAGTAATGAAAAACTGTTTTTT.

The CDR3 DNA is TGTGCCAGCAGCTTATATGGGGCCGAGAGGGGAACTGAAGCTTTCTTT. Amino acids: CASSLYGAERGTEAFF. This sequence joins TRBV7-6 and TRBJ1-1; TRBD1 might be the D (5 bases). Trimming removed 2 bases from V and 5 bases from J, with 18 bases in between. This CDR3 has 16 residues. Germline V lookup: CDR1 SGHVS, CDR2 FNYEAQ.

This chain connects TRBV7-8 to TRBJ2-4; 11 bases match TRBD2. The CDR3 has 16 residues. Germline V gives CDR1 SGHVS, CDR2 FQNEAQ. V dropped 2 bases and J dropped 2; count of bases not matched to a gene: 2. The CDR3 DNA reads as TGTGCCAGCAGCTTAAGACTAGCGGGACCCAAAAACATTCAGTACTTC. Its translation: CASSLRLAGPKNIQYF.

J is TRBJ2-7 and V is TRBV6-5, with 9 bases that match TRBD2. CDR3 length: 13 residues. Germline V gives CDR1 MNHEY, CDR2 SVGAGI. V shed 7 bases, J shed 5 bases, and the junction held 6 bases outside the gene matches. DNA for the CDR3: TGTGCCAGCATATCAGCGGGAGGCAACGAGCAGTACTTC. Its translation is CASISAGGNEQYF.

CDR3 amino acids: CASSTSGSYEQYF. CDR3 sequence (DNA): TGTGCCAGCAGCACTAGCGGGAGCTACGAGCAGTACTTC. V is TRBV7-9 and J is TRBJ2-7, with TRBD2 matching over 11 bases. Germline lookup yields CDR1 SEHNR and CDR2 FQNEAQ (reference sequence). V trimming: 5 bases; J trimming: 3 bases; junction bases outside the gene matches: 0. The CDR3 covers 13 residues.

The V call is TRBV30, the J call TRBJ2-1, with 8 bases lining up with TRBD1. This CDR3 region has 12 residues. CDR1 and CDR2 (germline): GTSNPN, SVGIG (reference sequence). J gave up 7 bases and V 8 bases, and 7 bases lay outside the gene matches. The CDR3 protein is CAAGGSANEQFF. In DNA, the CDR3 is TGTGCCGCAGGGGGCTCTGCAAATGAGCAGTTCTTC.

CDR3 in amino acids: CSVESGTGGPDTQYF. The CDR3 DNA follows: TGCAGCGTTGAGTCCGGGACAGGGGGCCCAGATACGCAGTATTTT. The V call is TRBV29-1, the J call TRBJ2-3, with TRBD1 matching over 12 bases. Germline assignment: CDR1 SQVTM and CDR2 ANQGSEA. V trimming: 3 bases; J trimming: 4 bases; junction bases outside the gene matches: 5. This CDR3 spans 15 amino acids.

The J gene is TRBJ1-2, the V gene TRBV30; D might be TRBD1 (5 bases). Trimming left V 2 bases short and J 3 bases short, with 16 bases between. The CDR3 spans 15 residues. The V gene's germline CDR1 is GTSNPN and CDR2 SVGIG (reference sequence). CDR3 nucleotides: TGTGCCTGGAGTCGTCGGGACGGAACTTACTATGGCTACACCTTC. Translating gives CAWSRRDGTYYGYTF.

This clone was picked up one time. The CDR3 reads CASSAGPGYSGNTIYF. In DNA, the CDR3 is TGTGCCAGCAGCGCAGGCCCGGGTTACTCTGGAAACACCATATATTTT. This chain links TRBV7-6 with TRBJ1-3, with D uncertain. Germline lookup yields CDR1 SGHVS and CDR2 FNYEAQ. Trimming cost V 5 bases and J 0 bases, with 14 bases left between them. This CDR3 has 16 amino acids.

This clone turned up a few times. The CDR3 here is CSVENTDTQYF. The CDR3 DNA is TGCAGCGTTGAAAACACAGATACGCAGTATTTT. This chain joins TRBV29-1 and TRBJ2-3; no firm D call. Trimming left V 2 bases short and J 2 bases short, with 2 bases between. This CDR3 has 11 amino acids. Germline values: CDR1 SQVTM, CDR2 ANQGSEA.

The chain recombines TRBV19 with TRBJ2-3, with 7 bases lining up with TRBD1. The CDR3 has 15 amino acids. Trimming removed 6 bases from V and 0 bases from J; junction bases left unmatched: 6. Per the germline V gene, CDR1 is LNHDA and CDR2 is SQIVND (reference sequence). CDR3 region: CASSPKDRSTDTQYF. The DNA for the CDR3 is TGTGCCAGTAGCCCTAAGGACAGGAGCACAGATACGCAGTATTTT.

The V call is TRBV13, the J call TRBJ1-1; D is uncertain. This CDR3 spans 13 amino acids. Per germline, CDR1 PRHDT and CDR2 FYEKMQ (reference sequence). V was clipped by 6 bases and J by 1 base, with 9 bases between them. As DNA, the CDR3 is TGTGCCAGCAGGACGAGAACGAACACTGAAGCTTTCTTT. Amino acids: CASRTRTNTEAFF.

This chain joins TRBV2 and TRBJ2-7; tentatively, D is TRBD1 (5 bases). The CDR3 runs to 13 residues. CDR1 and CDR2 from the germline V gene are SNHLY and FYNNEI. The V and J ends lost 4 bases and 11 bases respectively, with 18 bases between them. The chain's CDR3 is CASSVRGHRSKYF. The DNA of the CDR3 is TGTGCCAGCAGTGTTAGGGGTCATCGGAGCAAGTACTTC.

The chain employs TRBV4-1 and TRBJ2-3, with D perhaps TRBD1 (5 bases). There are 15 residues in the CDR3. The germline CDR1 and CDR2 sequences are MGHRA and YSYEKL. V lost 3 bases to trimming and J lost 0 bases, with 10 bases between them. The CDR3 region has the DNA TGCGCCAGCAGCCAGGCAGGGTTTAGCACAGATACGCAGTATTTT. The encoded protein is CASSQAGFSTDTQYF.

This sequence joins TRBV27 and TRBJ1-5; possible D gene TRBD1, 5 bases. V lost 3 bases, J lost 2 bases, and 8 bases lay in between. Germline lookup yields CDR1 MNHEY and CDR2 SMNVEV (reference sequence). This CDR3 has 14 residues. The CDR3 loop is CASSFRDGNQPQHF. Written as DNA, the CDR3 is TGTGCCAGCAGTTTCCGGGACGGCAATCAGCCCCAGCATTTT.

The chain uses TRBV7-6 and TRBJ1-1, with 8 bases identical to TRBD1. Losses at the gene ends were 2 bases for V and 4 bases for J; bases not matched to a gene: 3. Germline V gene lookup returns CDR1 SGHVS and CDR2 FNYEAQ. CDR3 length: 14 residues. For the CDR3, the DNA is TGTGCCAGCAGCTTAATAGGACAGGGCACTGAAGCTTTCTTT. Residues: CASSLIGQGTEAFF.

The rearrangement uses TRBV18 and TRBJ1-5, with no clear D. Trimming cost V 2 bases and J 3 bases, with 5 bases left between them. CDR3 length: 13 residues. Germline CDR1 KGHSH, CDR2 LQKENI. This CDR3 is CASSPGYNQPQHF. The DNA for the CDR3 is TGTGCCAGCTCACCAGGGTACAATCAGCCCCAGCATTTT.

This clone was seen only a few times. The chain uses TRBV25-1 and TRBJ2-7; 9 nucleotides align to TRBD1. Trimming cost V 3 bases and J 4 bases; bases outside gene matches: 4. Germline CDR1 reads MGHDK; CDR2 reads SYGVNS. This CDR3 contains 14 residues. The CDR3 bases are TGTGCCAGCAGTGAGGGACAGGGCCTGTACGAGCAGTACTTC. Its translation: CASSEGQGLYEQYF.

As regards this clone: Other DNA sequences in the same sample also yield this CDR3. The rearrangement joins TRBV14 to TRBJ2-7; D gene uncertain. Germline lookup yields CDR1 SGHDN and CDR2 FVKESK. V dropped 2 bases and J dropped 3 bases, with 5 bases sitting between them. CDR3 size: 12 residues. CDR3 residues: CASSQTSYEQYF. In DNA, the CDR3 is TGTGCCAGCAGCCAAACAAGCTACGAGCAGTACTTC.

This chain joins TRBV7-2 and TRBJ2-7; D gene unclear. V gave up 3 bases and J gave up 6 bases, with 12 bases separating them. The germline V gene has CDR1 SGHTA and CDR2 FQGNSA. This CDR3 is built from 13 residues. This CDR3 reads CASSFLTMAEQYF. CDR3 nucleotide sequence: TGTGCCAGCAGCTTCCTCACGATGGCCGAGCAGTACTTC.

This rearrangement joins TRBV30 to TRBJ1-1; weak D call: TRBD1 (5 bases). The V gene's germline CDR1 is GTSNPN and CDR2 SVGIG (reference sequence). V was pared by 3 bases and J by 11 bases, with 13 bases between. There are 11 residues in the CDR3. CDR3 DNA: TGTGCCTGGAGGACACAGGCCTGGGCTTTCTTT. This translates into CAWRTQAWAFF.

Here the CDR3 reads CSVEDRETQYF. The DNA of the CDR3 is TGCAGCGTTGAAGATAGAGAGACCCAGTACTTC. The genes are TRBV29-1 and TRBJ2-5; D unclear. The length of the CDR3 is 11 residues. Trimming took 0 bases from V and 4 from J, leaving 3 bases between them. The germline V gene has CDR1 SQVTM and CDR2 ANQGSEA.

The chain uses TRBV4-1 and TRBJ1-3, with D unclear. Looked up from germline, CDR1 is MGHRA and CDR2 is YSYEKL. V lost 0 bases and J lost 1, with 7 bases in between. The CDR3 length is 15 residues. As DNA, the CDR3 is TGCGCCAGCAGCCAAGAGGCCGGATCTGGAAACACCATATATTTT. It encodes CASSQEAGSGNTIYF.

The rearrangement uses TRBV4-1 and TRBJ2-7; 8 nucleotides line up with TRBD2. V gave up 6 bases and J gave up 0 bases; unmatched junction bases: 10. CDR3 length: 16 residues. The germline V gene has CDR1 MGHRA and CDR2 YSYEKL. CDR3 loop: CASRITTGTSSYEQYF. CDR3 DNA sequence: TGCGCCAGCAGGATAACTACCGGGACTAGCTCCTACGAGCAGTACTTC.

The rearrangement uses TRBV5-6 and TRBJ2-7; the match to TRBD2 covers 13 bases. The CDR3 has 15 residues. The junction had 5 bases not matched to a gene; V was cut back by 4 bases and J by 4 bases. Germline V gene sequence: CDR1 SGHDT, CDR2 YYEEEE. DNA for the CDR3: TGTGCCAGCAGCGACGGACTAGCGGGAGCGTACGAGCAGTACTTC. Its protein is CASSDGLAGAYEQYF.

A word on this clone: The same CDR3 also results from other DNA sequences found in this sample. V gene TRBV6-5 combines with J gene TRBJ2-5; 7 bases match TRBD2. The CDR3 runs to 15 residues. J was trimmed by 1 base and V by 0 bases; bases with no gene match: 2. Looked up from germline, CDR1 is MNHEY and CDR2 is SVGAGI. The CDR3 region has the DNA TGTGCCAGCAGTTACTCGGGAGGGCCCCAAGAGACCCAGTACTTC. This gives the protein CASSYSGGPQETQYF.

This chain connects TRBV5-4 to TRBJ2-1, with 10 bases aligning to TRBD2. After removal of 5 bases from V and 6 bases from J, the junction contained 8 bases not matched to a gene. CDR3 length equals 15 residues. Germline CDR1 is SGHNT and CDR2 is YYREEE (reference sequence). The CDR3 DNA follows: TGTGCCAGCAGTTCGGCTAGCGGGAGTTTCAATGAGCAGTTCTTC. The encoded protein is CASSSASGSFNEQFF.